Listed below are T cell receptor beta chains from one sample, sequenced in a study of blood T cells in healthy people across ages. TCRdb processed the 5' RACE reads anew with MiXCR; each CDR3 protein has one entry. There are around 650,000 distinct CDR3 sequences in the sample; about 34% occur only once, and approximately 15% lies in the top ten. Source material: blood. All receptors derive from an elderly woman in good health. The CDR3 runs from the conserved cysteine through the conserved F or W. Fields, in order: CDR3 protein, CDR3 DNA, V gene, D gene, clone size, J gene. A D gene is named only where the DNA matches it firmly. Not every row has a clone size; where given, it reads once, few, many or a size class.

cdr3_aa: CASTLSGGNNEQFF
cdr3_nt: TGTGCCAGCACCCTCTCGGGGGGGAACAATGAGCAGTTCTTC
v_call: TRBV3-1
d_call: TRBD2
clone_size: many
j_call: TRBJ2-1

cdr3_aa: CRAGEVGKGYTF
cdr3_nt: TGCAGAGCTGGGGAGGTGGGGAAGGGCTACACCTTC
v_call: TRBV29-1
d_call: .
clone_size: .
j_call: TRBJ1-2

cdr3_aa: CASSLVGPNTEAFF
cdr3_nt: TGCGCCAGCAGCTTAGTCGGTCCGAACACTGAAGCTTTCTTT
v_call: TRBV5-1
d_call: .
clone_size: .
j_call: TRBJ1-1

cdr3_aa: CSGQLPNMDTEAFF
cdr3_nt: TGCTCGGGACAGCTACCGAATATGGACACTGAAGCTTTCTTT
v_call: TRBV20-1
d_call: TRBD1
clone_size: .
j_call: TRBJ1-1

cdr3_aa: CASSLGLIGAGELFF
cdr3_nt: TGCGCCAGCAGCTTGGGACTAATTGGAGCCGGGGAGCTGTTTTTT
v_call: TRBV5-1
d_call: .
clone_size: few
j_call: TRBJ2-2

cdr3_aa: CASSHALGTGGINEQFF
cdr3_nt: TGTGCCAGCAGCCACGCTTTAGGGACAGGGGGGATCAATGAGCAGTTCTTC
v_call: TRBV7-9
d_call: TRBD1
clone_size: many
j_call: TRBJ2-1

cdr3_aa: CASSKGSFTDTQYF
cdr3_nt: TGTGCCAGCAGCAAAGGGTCATTCACAGATACGCAGTATTTT
v_call: TRBV21-1
d_call: .
clone_size: many
j_call: TRBJ2-3

cdr3_aa: CASSSRTSYIEQYF
cdr3_nt: TGTGCCAGCAGCTCCCGCACCTCGTACATCGAGCAGTACTTC
v_call: TRBV7-2
d_call: .
clone_size: many
j_call: TRBJ2-7

cdr3_aa: CASSRAGQGISGANVLTF
cdr3_nt: TGTGCCAGCAGCCGGGCGGGACAGGGGATCTCTGGGGCCAACGTCCTGACTTTC
v_call: TRBV7-3
d_call: TRBD1
clone_size: many
j_call: TRBJ2-6

cdr3_aa: CSISWSQETQYF
cdr3_nt: TGCAGCATCTCCTGGAGCCAAGAGACCCAGTACTTC
v_call: TRBV29-1
d_call: .
clone_size: many
j_call: TRBJ2-5

cdr3_aa: CASSLHTGDYGYTF
cdr3_nt: TGTGCCAGCAGCTTGCACACCGGCGACTATGGCTACACCTTC
v_call: TRBV11-1
d_call: .
clone_size: many
j_call: TRBJ1-2

cdr3_aa: CASSPTARDRKYEQYF
cdr3_nt: TGCGCCAGCAGCCCTACTGCCCGGGACCGTAAATACGAGCAGTACTTC
v_call: TRBV4-1
d_call: .
clone_size: many
j_call: TRBJ2-7

cdr3_aa: CASSLAVASGGYEQFF
cdr3_nt: TGCGCCAGCAGCTTGGCCGTGGCTAGCGGGGGATATGAGCAGTTCTTC
v_call: TRBV5-1
d_call: TRBD2
clone_size: many
j_call: TRBJ2-1

cdr3_aa: CASSTDTRSNQPQHF
cdr3_nt: TGTGCCAGCAGCACTGACACGCGCAGCAATCAGCCCCAGCATTTT
v_call: TRBV7-8
d_call: .
clone_size: few
j_call: TRBJ1-5

cdr3_aa: CASSLDLNPWSSGKFF
cdr3_nt: TGTGCCAGCAGCTTAGATCTGAACCCCTGGAGCAGTGGGAAGTTCTTC
v_call: TRBV7-2
d_call: .
clone_size: many
j_call: TRBJ2-1

cdr3_aa: CASSRGRVDTEAFF
cdr3_nt: TGTGCCAGCAGCCGGGGCAGGGTGGACACTGAAGCTTTCTTT
v_call: TRBV7-2
d_call: .
clone_size: .
j_call: TRBJ1-1

cdr3_aa: CAISVTGAAYEQYF
cdr3_nt: TGTGCCATCAGTGTTACAGGGGCCGCCTACGAGCAGTACTTC
v_call: TRBV10-3
d_call: TRBD1
clone_size: many
j_call: TRBJ2-7

cdr3_aa: CASNYWETQYF
cdr3_nt: TGTGCCAGCAATTATTGGGAGACCCAGTACTTC
v_call: TRBV7-2
d_call: .
clone_size: many
j_call: TRBJ2-5

cdr3_aa: CATSRVTGTLGANVLTF
cdr3_nt: TGTGCCACCAGCAGAGTAACAGGGACTCTGGGGGCCAACGTCCTGACTTTC
v_call: TRBV15
d_call: .
clone_size: many
j_call: TRBJ2-6

cdr3_aa: CSVDIGTGGYSNEQFF
cdr3_nt: TGCAGCGTAGACATCGGGACAGGGGGATATAGCAATGAGCAGTTCTTC
v_call: TRBV29-1
d_call: TRBD1
clone_size: many
j_call: TRBJ2-1

cdr3_aa: CASSREAGGGQPQHF
cdr3_nt: TGTGCCAGCAGCCGCGAGGCTGGGGGAGGTCAGCCCCAGCATTTT
v_call: TRBV11-2
d_call: .
clone_size: .
j_call: TRBJ1-5

cdr3_aa: CASSRTSGVPNEQFF
cdr3_nt: TGCGCCAGCAGCCGGACTAGCGGAGTGCCCAATGAGCAGTTCTTC
v_call: TRBV5-1
d_call: TRBD2
clone_size: .
j_call: TRBJ2-1

cdr3_aa: CASSLDGGQGPEAFF
cdr3_nt: TGTGCCAGCAGCTTAGATGGGGGACAGGGTCCTGAAGCTTTCTTT
v_call: TRBV11-2
d_call: TRBD1
clone_size: few
j_call: TRBJ1-1

cdr3_aa: CASSGDTGTGYNEQFF
cdr3_nt: TGCGCCAGCAGCGGGGATACCGGGACAGGCTACAATGAGCAGTTCTTC
v_call: TRBV5-1
d_call: TRBD1
clone_size: many
j_call: TRBJ2-1

cdr3_aa: CASSSGRRSQETQYF
cdr3_nt: TGTGCTAGCAGCTCCGGACGGAGGTCACAGGAGACCCAGTACTTC
v_call: TRBV7-7
d_call: .
clone_size: few
j_call: TRBJ2-5

cdr3_aa: CAWSVYIGGYDGNSPLHF
cdr3_nt: TGTGCCTGGAGTGTGTATATTGGAGGGTATGACGGGAATTCACCCCTCCACTTT
v_call: TRBV30
d_call: .
clone_size: few
j_call: TRBJ1-6

cdr3_aa: CASMGGQHTGERFF
cdr3_nt: TGTGCCAGCATGGGGGGCCAACACACCGGGGAGCGGTTTTTT
v_call: TRBV7-2
d_call: .
clone_size: .
j_call: TRBJ2-2

cdr3_aa: CASSALQGATEAFF
cdr3_nt: TGTGCCAGCAGTGCACTACAGGGGGCCACTGAAGCTTTCTTT
v_call: TRBV6-1
d_call: TRBD1
clone_size: .
j_call: TRBJ1-1

cdr3_aa: CSAGSAWPTDTQYF
cdr3_nt: TGCAGTGCTGGATCAGCGTGGCCCACAGATACGCAGTATTTT
v_call: TRBV20-1
d_call: .
clone_size: few
j_call: TRBJ2-3

cdr3_aa: CASSFASGRDTQYF
cdr3_nt: TGTGCCAGCAGCTTCGCTAGCGGGCGAGATACGCAGTATTTT
v_call: TRBV7-9
d_call: TRBD2
clone_size: .
j_call: TRBJ2-3

cdr3_aa: CASRGLAGIQETQYF
cdr3_nt: TGCGCCAGCAGGGGACTAGCGGGGATTCAAGAGACCCAGTACTTC
v_call: TRBV5-1
d_call: TRBD2
clone_size: .
j_call: TRBJ2-5

cdr3_aa: CASSLTPDGTVQFF
cdr3_nt: TGTGCCAGCAGCCTCACCCCGGACGGGACAGTGCAGTTCTTC
v_call: TRBV7-2
d_call: TRBD1
clone_size: .
j_call: TRBJ2-1

cdr3_aa: CASSSRQGARANEKLFF
cdr3_nt: TGTGCCAGCAGCTCCCGACAGGGGGCGCGGGCTAATGAAAAACTGTTTTTT
v_call: TRBV7-2
d_call: TRBD1
clone_size: many
j_call: TRBJ1-4

cdr3_aa: CASSGVGQGAPGTEAFF
cdr3_nt: TGTGCCAGCAGTGGTGTGGGACAGGGGGCGCCCGGCACTGAAGCTTTCTTT
v_call: TRBV2
d_call: TRBD1
clone_size: .
j_call: TRBJ1-1

cdr3_aa: CASSYRPSGGGEQFF
cdr3_nt: TGTGCCAGCAGCTACCGACCTTCAGGGGGAGGTGAGCAGTTCTTC
v_call: TRBV12-3/TRBV12-4
d_call: .
clone_size: many
j_call: TRBJ2-1

cdr3_aa: CSARLGLTGTDTQYF
cdr3_nt: TGCAGTGCTAGATTGGGGCTTACAGGCACAGATACGCAGTATTTT
v_call: TRBV20-1
d_call: .
clone_size: many
j_call: TRBJ2-3

cdr3_aa: CATFDPGGAHNEQFF
cdr3_nt: TGTGCCACCTTCGACCCCGGGGGGGCCCACAATGAGCAGTTCTTC
v_call: TRBV2
d_call: TRBD2
clone_size: many
j_call: TRBJ2-1

cdr3_aa: CASRSGTTNEKLFF
cdr3_nt: TGTGCCAGCAGATCAGGAACAACTAATGAAAAACTGTTTTTT
v_call: TRBV7-8
d_call: .
clone_size: few
j_call: TRBJ1-4

cdr3_aa: CASILEGRGTDTQYF
cdr3_nt: TGTGCCAGCATCTTGGAGGGAAGGGGCACAGATACGCAGTATTTT
v_call: TRBV12-3/TRBV12-4
d_call: .
clone_size: many
j_call: TRBJ2-3

cdr3_aa: CASRSTEGGGEAFF
cdr3_nt: TGTGCCAGCAGATCTACCGAAGGGGGTGGTGAAGCTTTCTTT
v_call: TRBV12-3/TRBV12-4
d_call: .
clone_size: .
j_call: TRBJ1-1

cdr3_aa: CSARLADNEQFF
cdr3_nt: TGCAGTGCTAGACTAGCGGACAATGAGCAGTTCTTC
v_call: TRBV20-1
d_call: TRBD2
clone_size: .
j_call: TRBJ2-1

cdr3_aa: CASNLAETIGEQFF
cdr3_nt: TGTGCCAGCAATCTTGCGGAAACGATCGGGGAGCAGTTCTTC
v_call: TRBV2
d_call: .
clone_size: many
j_call: TRBJ2-1

cdr3_aa: CATSLGVNTDTQYF
cdr3_nt: TGTGCCACCTCCCTCGGGGTGAACACAGATACGCAGTATTTT
v_call: TRBV19
d_call: .
clone_size: many
j_call: TRBJ2-3

cdr3_aa: CASSLGPANEQYF
cdr3_nt: TGTGCCAGCAGTCTAGGCCCCGCTAACGAGCAGTACTTC
v_call: TRBV7-2
d_call: .
clone_size: .
j_call: TRBJ2-7